The clone carrying this T cell receptor (beta chain) was found a few times. Clones were read by immunoSEQ multiplex PCR, and TCRdb kept only the in-frame ones, dropping some. The repertoire holds nearly 300,000 clones, more than 70% seen once, with roughly 6.9% in the top ten. The sample belongs to a study of blood T cell repertoires in COVID-19. V was cut by 6 bases and J by 7 bases, with 19 bases left in between. Per germline, CDR1 MNHEY and CDR2 SMNVEV (reference sequence). The CDR3 is 16 residues long. This receptor was obtained from a woman between 25 and 40 years old who had recovered from COVID-19. Sequencing was done on a sample of peripheral blood. V and J are TRBV27 and TRBJ1-6, with D perhaps matching TRBD1 (6 bases). The CDR3 sequence is CASRLDSQISNSPLHF. The CDR3 region has the DNA TGTGCCAGCAGGTTGGACAGCCAGATCTCGAATTCACCCCTCCACTTT.